These 8 T cell receptor beta chains were all obtained from the same sample, sequenced in a study of breast tumors, draining lymph nodes, adjacent tissues. From the multiplex PCR reads, TCRdb called clonotypes with MiXCR, one entry per CDR3 protein. Of approximately 13,000 distinct CDR3 sequences detected, about three quarters appear once; the ten largest clones hold about two fifths. The sequenced sample was tumor-adjacent breast tissue. The receptor source for this set is a female donor with breast cancer. Some clones in this sample may be carry-over from other donors' samples.

The chain joins TRBV20-1 to TRBJ2-1, with unresolved D. Germline V gene lookup returns CDR1 DFQATT and CDR2 SNEGSKA (reference sequence). The CDR3 totals 11 residues. Trimming removed 6 bases at V and 3 bases at J, with 6 bases between. CDR3 protein: CSARHYNEQFF. CDR3 bases: TGCAGTGCCAGACACTACAATGAGCAGTTCTTC.

This clonotype was picked up one time. The chain combines TRBV20-1 with TRBJ2-7; TRBD1 aligns across 9 bases. The CDR3 runs 14 residues. CDR1 DFQATT and CDR2 SNEGSKA come from the germline V gene (reference sequence). The trim removed 0 bases at V and 2 bases at J, leaving 2 bases unmatched. CDR3 bases: TGCAGTGCTAGAGAGGGACAGGGAGCCTACGAGCAGTACTTC. It codes for CSAREGQGAYEQYF.

This chain connects TRBV20-1 to TRBJ2-3, with 8 bases that match TRBD2. V shed 0 bases, J shed 4 bases, and the junction held 9 bases outside the gene matches. The CDR3 consists of 16 residues. Germline assignment: CDR1 DFQATT and CDR2 SNEGSKA (reference sequence). In DNA form, the CDR3 reads TGCAGTGCTAGAGATGTTTCAGCGGGAGTTGCAGATACGCAGTATTTT. Its translation: CSARDVSAGVADTQYF.

The chain carries TRBV24-1 and TRBJ2-3, with TRBD2 matching over 9 bases. The CDR3 has 16 residues. Germline V gene data show CDR1 as KGHDR and CDR2 as SFDVKD. The V gene end was trimmed by 0 bases and the J gene end by 11 bases; junction bases not matched to a gene: 11. CDR3 residues: CATSDLSLAGSNVQYF. CDR3 DNA: TGTGCCACCAGTGATTTGAGCCTAGCGGGGAGCAACGTGCAGTATTTT.

The rearrangement links TRBV6-4 to TRBJ2-2, with unresolved D. The CDR3 is made up of 13 amino acids. Germline loops: CDR1 MRHNA, CDR2 SNTAGT. V gave up 0 bases and J gave up 3 bases, with 2 bases separating them. For the CDR3, the DNA is TGTGCCAGCAGTGACTCGGACACCGGGGAGCTGTTTTTT. Its translation: CASSDSDTGELFF.

Turning to this clonotype: A read error is possible here, since a much larger clone lies one base away. The conserved final phenylalanine or tryptophan is absent from the CDR3, which likely points to a read error. This CDR3 reads CASSLRSGGGSSYNEQFL. For the CDR3, the DNA is TGTGCCAGCAGTTTACGGTCTGGGGGAGGCAGCTCCTACAATGAGCAGTTCCTC. V is TRBV27 and J is TRBJ2-1, with D possibly TRBD2 on 6 matching bases. V was shortened by 2 bases and J by 0 bases, with 17 bases between the two germline ends. Germline-derived CDR1 and CDR2 are MNHEY and SMNVEV (reference sequence). This CDR3 is built from 18 residues.

Ten or more counts support this clonotype. The chain is built from TRBV27 and TRBJ2-6, with D unclear. The CDR3 extends over 14 amino acids. In germline, CDR1 is MNHEY, CDR2 SMNVEV (reference sequence). V lost 5 bases, J lost 4 bases, and 9 bases lay in between. Written as DNA, the CDR3 is TGTGCCAGCAGTCCCCGCTGGGGGGCCAACGTCCTGACTTTC. It codes for CASSPRWGANVLTF.

The chain couples TRBV20-1 to TRBJ2-1, with 10 bases matching TRBD1. The CDR3 spans 16 residues. Germline V CDR1 and CDR2: DFQATT, SNEGSKA (reference sequence). V lost 6 bases, J lost 4 bases, and 12 bases stayed unmatched. This CDR3 reads CSARTGGGSVYNEQFF. CDR3 sequence (DNA): TGCAGTGCCAGGACAGGGGGGGGATCTGTTTACAATGAGCAGTTCTTC.